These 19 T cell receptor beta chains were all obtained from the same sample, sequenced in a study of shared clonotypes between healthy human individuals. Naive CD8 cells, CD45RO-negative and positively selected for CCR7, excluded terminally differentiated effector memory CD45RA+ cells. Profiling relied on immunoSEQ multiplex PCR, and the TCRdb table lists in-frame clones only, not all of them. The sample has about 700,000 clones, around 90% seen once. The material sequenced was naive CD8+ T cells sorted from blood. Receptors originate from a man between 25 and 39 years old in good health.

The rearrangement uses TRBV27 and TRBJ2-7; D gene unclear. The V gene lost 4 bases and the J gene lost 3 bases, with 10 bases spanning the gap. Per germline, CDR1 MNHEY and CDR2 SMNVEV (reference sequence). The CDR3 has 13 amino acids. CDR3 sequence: CASSSQNNYEQYF. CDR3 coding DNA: TGTGCCAGCAGTTCTCAAAACAACTACGAGCAGTACTTC.

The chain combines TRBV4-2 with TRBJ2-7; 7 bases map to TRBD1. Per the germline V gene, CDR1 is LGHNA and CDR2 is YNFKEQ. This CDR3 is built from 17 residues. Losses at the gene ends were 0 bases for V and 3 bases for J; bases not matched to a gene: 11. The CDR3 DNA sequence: TGTGCCAGCAGCCAAGAAGCCACAGGGGCTCTTCTCTACGAGCAGTACTTC. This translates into CASSQEATGALLYEQYF.

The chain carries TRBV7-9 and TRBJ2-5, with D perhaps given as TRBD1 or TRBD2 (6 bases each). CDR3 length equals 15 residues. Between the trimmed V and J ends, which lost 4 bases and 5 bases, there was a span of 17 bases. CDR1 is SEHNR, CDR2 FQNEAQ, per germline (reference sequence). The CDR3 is CASSSSRGAGETQYF. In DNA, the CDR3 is TGTGCCAGCAGCTCCTCGAGGGGGGCCGGTGAGACCCAGTACTTC. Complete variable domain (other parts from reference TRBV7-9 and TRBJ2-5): DTGVSQNPRHKITKRGQNVTFRCDPISEHNRLYWYRQTLGQGPEFLTYFQNEAQLEKSRLLSDRFSAERPKGSFSTLEIQRTEQGDSAMYLCASSSSRGAGETQYFGPGTRLLVL.

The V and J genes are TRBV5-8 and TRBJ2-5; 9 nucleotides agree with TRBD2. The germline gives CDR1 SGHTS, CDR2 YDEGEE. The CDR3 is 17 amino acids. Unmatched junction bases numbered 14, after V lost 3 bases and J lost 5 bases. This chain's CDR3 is CASSSQWAGGQTETQYF. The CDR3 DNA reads TGTGCCAGCAGCTCGCAATGGGCGGGAGGGCAGACGGAGACCCAGTACTTC.

CDR3 residues: CAISQYGTGGTDTQYF. The CDR3 nucleotides are TGTGCCATCAGTCAATACGGGACAGGGGGAACAGATACGCAGTATTTT. V and J are TRBV10-3 and TRBJ2-3, with TRBD1 matching over 11 bases. The trim removed 5 bases at V and 3 bases at J, leaving 7 bases unmatched. CDR1 and CDR2 from the germline V gene are ENHRY and SYGVKD. This CDR3 comprises 16 residues.

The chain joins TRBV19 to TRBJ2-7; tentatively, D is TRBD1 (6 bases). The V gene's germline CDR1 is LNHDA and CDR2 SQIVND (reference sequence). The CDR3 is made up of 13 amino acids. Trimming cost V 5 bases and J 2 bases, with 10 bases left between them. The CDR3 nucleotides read TGTGCCAGTAGTCCCAGGGGAACCTACGAGCAGTACTTC. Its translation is CASSPRGTYEQYF.

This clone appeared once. CDR3 DNA sequence: TGTGCCAGCAGTCTTTGGACTAGCGGGAGCACCTACAATGAGCAGTTCTTC. Amino acid sequence: CASSLWTSGSTYNEQFF. The J gene is TRBJ2-1, the V gene TRBV27, with 13 bases aligning to TRBD2. The ends lost 5 bases at V and 2 bases at J; junction bases unmatched: 6. Germline V gene data show CDR1 as MNHEY and CDR2 as SMNVEV (reference sequence). The CDR3 has 17 amino acids.

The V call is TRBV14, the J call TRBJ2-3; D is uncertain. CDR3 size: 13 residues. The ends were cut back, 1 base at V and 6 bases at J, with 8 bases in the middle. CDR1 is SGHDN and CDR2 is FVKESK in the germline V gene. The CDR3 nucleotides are TGTGCCAGCAGCCAAGGGTCCCCGGATACGCAGTATTTT. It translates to CASSQGSPDTQYF.

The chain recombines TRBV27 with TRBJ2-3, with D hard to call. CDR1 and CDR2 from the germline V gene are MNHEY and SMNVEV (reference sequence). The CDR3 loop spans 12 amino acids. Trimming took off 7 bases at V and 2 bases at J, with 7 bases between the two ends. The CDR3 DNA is TGTGCCAGCACTTCTCCCACAGATACGCAGTATTTT. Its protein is CASTSPTDTQYF.

CDR3 in DNA: TGCGCCAGCAGCCAAGAAGGGGCCGGGAGGGCCGACACCGGGGAGCTGTTTTTT. Residues: CASSQEGAGRADTGELFF. The chain combines TRBV4-1 with TRBJ2-2; TRBD2 matches 8 bases. Per germline, CDR1 MGHRA and CDR2 YSYEKL. V gave up 0 bases and J gave up 3 bases; unmatched junction bases: 9. This CDR3 comprises 18 residues.

CDR3 bases: TGTGCCAGCAGCTTTTGGGGGGGACAGCAAGAGACCCAGTACTTC. This sequence encodes CASSFWGGQQETQYF. This rearrangement joins TRBV11-2 to TRBJ2-5; possibly TRBD1 or TRBD2 for D (7 bases each). Per germline, CDR1 SGHAT and CDR2 FQNNGV. V was shortened by 3 bases and J by 2 bases, with 13 bases between the two germline ends. The CDR3 is 15 amino acids.

CDR3 nucleotides: TGTGCCAGTTCAAGGAAAGGGGCTCAGCCCCAGCATTTT. As protein: CASSRKGAQPQHF. The rearrangement links TRBV19 to TRBJ1-5, with D maybe TRBD1 (5 bases). Germline values: CDR1 LNHDA, CDR2 SQIVND (reference sequence). The germline V and J ends were trimmed by 8 bases and 6 bases, with 14 bases remaining between them. CDR3 length: 13 amino acids. Combining the CDR3 with reference TRBV19 and TRBJ1-5 gives the whole variable domain DGGITQSPKYLFRKEGQNVTLSCEQNLNHDAMYWYRQDPGQGLRLIYYSQIVNDFQKGDIAEGYSVSREKKESFPLTVTSAQKNPTAFYLCASSRKGAQPQHFGDGTRLSIL.

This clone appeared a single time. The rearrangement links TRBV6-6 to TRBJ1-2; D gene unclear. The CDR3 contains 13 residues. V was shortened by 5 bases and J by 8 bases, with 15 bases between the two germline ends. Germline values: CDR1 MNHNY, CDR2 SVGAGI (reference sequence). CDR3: CASSPSGDGGYTF. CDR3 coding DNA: TGTGCCAGCAGTCCTTCCGGTGACGGCGGCTACACCTTC.

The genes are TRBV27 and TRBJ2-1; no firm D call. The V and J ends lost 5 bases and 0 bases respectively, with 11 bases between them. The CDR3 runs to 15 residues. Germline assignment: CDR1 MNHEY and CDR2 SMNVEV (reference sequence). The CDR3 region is CASSVSFSSYNEQFF. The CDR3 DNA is TGTGCCAGCAGTGTTTCTTTTAGCTCCTACAATGAGCAGTTCTTC.

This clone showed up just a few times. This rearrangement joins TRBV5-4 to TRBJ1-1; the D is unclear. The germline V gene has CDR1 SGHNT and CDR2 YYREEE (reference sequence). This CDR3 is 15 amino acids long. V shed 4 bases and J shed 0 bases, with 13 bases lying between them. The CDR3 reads CASSPLGDMNTEAFF. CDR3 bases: TGTGCCAGCAGCCCCTTAGGAGACATGAACACTGAAGCTTTCTTT. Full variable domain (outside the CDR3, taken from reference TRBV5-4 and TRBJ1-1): ETGVTQSPTHLIKTRGQQVTLRCSSQSGHNTVSWYQQALGQGPQFIFQYYREEENGRGNFPPRFSGLQFPNYSSELNVNALELDDSALYLCASSPLGDMNTEAFFGQGTRLTVV.

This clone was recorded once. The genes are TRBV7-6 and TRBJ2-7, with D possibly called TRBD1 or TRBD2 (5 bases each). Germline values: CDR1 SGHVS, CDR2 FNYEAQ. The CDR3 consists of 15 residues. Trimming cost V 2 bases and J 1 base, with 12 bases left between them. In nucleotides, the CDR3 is TGTGCCAGCAGCTTATACCCGGGGCCTTCCTACGAGCAGTACTTC. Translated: CASSLYPGPSYEQYF.

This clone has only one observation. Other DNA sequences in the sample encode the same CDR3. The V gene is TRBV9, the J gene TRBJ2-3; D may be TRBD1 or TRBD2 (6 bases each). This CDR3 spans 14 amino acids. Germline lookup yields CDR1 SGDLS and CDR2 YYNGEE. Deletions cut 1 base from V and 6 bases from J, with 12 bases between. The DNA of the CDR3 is TGTGCCAGCAGCGTATCTGGAGGGGGGGATACGCAGTATTTT. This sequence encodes CASSVSGGGDTQYF.

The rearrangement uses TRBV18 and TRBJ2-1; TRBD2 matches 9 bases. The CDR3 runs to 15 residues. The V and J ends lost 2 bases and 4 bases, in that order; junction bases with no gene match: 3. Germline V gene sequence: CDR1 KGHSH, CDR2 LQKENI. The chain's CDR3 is CASSPAGGRYNEQFF. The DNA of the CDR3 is TGTGCCAGCTCACCAGCGGGAGGGCGGTACAATGAGCAGTTCTTC.

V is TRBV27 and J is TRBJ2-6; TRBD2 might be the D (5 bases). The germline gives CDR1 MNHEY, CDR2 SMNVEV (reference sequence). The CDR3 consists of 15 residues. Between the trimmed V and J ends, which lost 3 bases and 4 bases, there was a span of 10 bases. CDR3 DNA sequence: TGTGCCAGCAGTTTTCTCCCGGGGGGGGCCAACGTCCTGACTTTC. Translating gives CASSFLPGGANVLTF.